The rows below give T cell receptor beta chains drawn from one sample of a study of Ad26.COV2.S vaccination and SARS-CoV-2 variants. Clones were sequenced by immunoSEQ multiplex PCR, and TCRdb holds only the in-frame ones, with some missing. The data contain approximately 410,000 clones, about 90% of them singletons. Sequenced material: peripheral blood, taken in a trial of Ad26.COV2.S vaccine versus placebo. These receptor sequences come from a person between 18 and 65 years old who received the Ad26.COV2.S COVID-19 vaccine or a placebo. CDR3s include the opening cysteine and the closing phenylalanine or tryptophan. D genes are given only for firm matches. Not all rows give a size; the values are once, few, many and, for expanded clones, a class.

>NA|TRBV9|NA|TRBJ2-7
TGTGCCAGCAGCGCATACAGGGACCCGTACTACGAGCAGTACTTC
CASSAYRDPYYEQYF
>NA|TRBV12-3/TRBV12-4|NA|TRBJ1-2
TGTGCCAGCACAGGTGGGAATGGCTACACCTTC
CASTGGNGYTF
>NA|TRBV7-9|NA|TRBJ1-1
TGTGCCAGCAGCTTCGCGGAGGACACTGAAGCTTTCTTT
CASSFAEDTEAFF
>once|TRBV19|NA|TRBJ1-4
TGTGCCAGTAGTTTGGGGCATACTAATGAAAAACTGTTTTTT
CASSLGHTNEKLFF
>NA|TRBV10-3|TRBD2|TRBJ2-2
TGTGCCATCAGTGGAAGGACTAGCGGGCCGAACACCGGGGAGCTGTTTTTT
CAISGRTSGPNTGELFF
>NA|TRBV11-2|NA|TRBJ2-1
TGTGCCAGCAGCTTGGAGGGTCGCCAGAAGCAGTTCTTC
CASSLEGRQKQFF
>NA|TRBV4-3|NA|TRBJ2-7
TGCGCCAGCAGCCAAGGCCACGTTGCCTACGAGCAGTACTTC
CASSQGHVAYEQYF
>NA|TRBV18|TRBD1|TRBJ2-7
TGTGCCAGCTCACCACTAAGGACAGGGTCGGATGAGCAGTACTTC
CASSPLRTGSDEQYF
>NA|TRBV27|TRBD2|TRBJ2-7
TGTGCCAGCAGTCCGCACGGACTAGCGGGGGGAGGGGCTGCTCGCGAGCAGTACTTC
CASSPHGLAGGGAAREQYF
>NA|TRBV27|NA|TRBJ1-2
TGTGCCAGCAGTTTAGGGGGGGACGGCTACACCTTC
CASSLGGDGYTF
>NA|TRBV2|NA|TRBJ2-6
TGTGCCAGCACCAGACAAGGGGCCACTTCTGGGGCCAACGTCCTGACTTTC
CASTRQGATSGANVLTF
>NA|TRBV5-4|NA|TRBJ1-4
TGTGCCAGCAGCTTGGATCCGGACAGTCATGAAAAACTGTTTTTT
CASSLDPDSHEKLFF
>NA|TRBV7-2|NA|TRBJ1-5
TGTGCCAGCAGTCAATTTAGTACGAGCAATCAGCCCCAGCATTTT
CASSQFSTSNQPQHF
>NA|TRBV6-2/TRBV6-3|NA|TRBJ2-5
TGTGCCAGCAGTTATGCAGGGGCGCCGGAGACCCAGTACTTC
CASSYAGAPETQYF
>once|TRBV9|TRBD2|TRBJ2-3
TGTGCCAGCAGCGATAGCGGGGGGGCTGATACGCAGTATTTT
CASSDSGGADTQYF
>NA|TRBV15|NA|TRBJ2-7
TGTGCCACCAGCAGAGGAGGGTCCACGCGGGAGCAGTACTTC
CATSRGGSTREQYF
>NA|TRBV6-2/TRBV6-3|TRBD2|TRBJ2-1
TGTGCCAGCAGTTACTTGCTAGCGGGGGACAATGAGCAGTTCTTC
CASSYLLAGDNEQFF
>NA|TRBV27|NA|TRBJ2-1
TGTGCCAGCAGTTTATCTCTGACAGGTATTGAGCAGTTCTTC
CASSLSLTGIEQFF
>once|TRBV7-9|NA|TRBJ2-2
TGTGCCAGCAGCTCCTCCTTCGAGAACACCGGGGAGCTGTTTTTT
CASSSSFENTGELFF
>NA|TRBV5-4|NA|TRBJ2-3
TGTGCCAGCAGCTACACAGATACGCAGTATTTT
CASSYTDTQYF
>once|TRBV4-1|TRBD1|TRBJ1-4
TGCGCCAGCAGCCAGGGGGACAGGGGAGGAACTAATGAAAAACTGTTTTTT
CASSQGDRGGTNEKLFF
>NA|TRBV5-1|TRBD2|TRBJ2-1
TGCGCCAGCAGCTTGGGTCTGAGCGGGGGGCCACTAGGGGAGCAGTTCTTC
CASSLGLSGGPLGEQFF
>NA|TRBV29-1|NA|TRBJ1-1
TGCAGCGTCGCGACAAGCGTGAACACTGAAGCTTTCTTT
CSVATSVNTEAFF
>NA|TRBV4-3|NA|TRBJ1-1
TGCGCCAGCAGCCAAGTCCCAGGGATGAACACTGAAGCTTTCTTT
CASSQVPGMNTEAFF
>NA|TRBV4-1|TRBD1|TRBJ1-1
TGCGCCAGCAGGGTGGGACAGGCCAACACTGAAGCTTTCTTT
CASRVGQANTEAFF
>NA|TRBV18|NA|TRBJ1-1
TGTGCCAGCTCAGCATCCTTGGACACTGAAGCTTTCTTT
CASSASLDTEAFF
>NA|TRBV19|TRBD2|TRBJ2-1
TGTGCCAGCCAGCGGGGGGCAAGCTCCTACAATGAGCAGTTCTTC
CASQRGASSYNEQFF
>NA|TRBV10-2|NA|TRBJ2-7
TGCGCCAGCAGAAAACCTCACGAGTTGGCTAGCTCAAACTACGAGCAGTACTTC
CASRKPHELASSNYEQYF
>NA|TRBV4-3|TRBD1|TRBJ2-7
TGCGCCAGCAGCCAGGGACAGGTGGGCTACGAGCAGTACTTC
CASSQGQVGYEQYF
>NA|TRBV6-5|TRBD1|TRBJ1-1
TGTGCCAGCAGTATGACAGGGATGAACACTGAAGCTTTCTTT
CASSMTGMNTEAFF
>NA|TRBV27|NA|TRBJ2-3
TGTGCCAGCAGTTTATCGGGTGTTGGAGGGGCTTTTAGCACAGATACGCAGTATTTT
CASSLSGVGGAFSTDTQYF
>NA|TRBV27|TRBD2|TRBJ2-3
TGTGCCAGCAGTCCCATAGCGGGGGTCCACACAGATACGCAGTATTTT
CASSPIAGVHTDTQYF
>NA|TRBV3-1/TRBV3-2|NA|TRBJ2-7
TGTGCCAGCAGCCAACTTCCGGGCCGCTCCTACGAGCAGTACTTC
CASSQLPGRSYEQYF
>NA|TRBV5-6|NA|TRBJ1-1
TGTGCCAGCAGCTTGGAAGGGGGGATGAACACTGAAGCTTTCTTT
CASSLEGGMNTEAFF
>NA|TRBV7-8|TRBD1|TRBJ2-2
TGTGCCAGCAGTCGACAGGGGCGCAGCACCGGGGAGCTGTTTTTT
CASSRQGRSTGELFF
>once|TRBV5-1|NA|TRBJ2-5
TGCGCCAGCAGCAACACAGGGTCGGAAAAGACCCAGTACTTC
CASSNTGSEKTQYF
>NA|TRBV28|NA|TRBJ1-3
TGTGCCAGCAGTTTTCTGGGAACTTCTGGAAACACCATATATTTT
CASSFLGTSGNTIYF
>NA|TRBV6-2/TRBV6-3|TRBD1|TRBJ2-7
TGTGCCAGCAGTCGACAGGGAACCCTCTCCTACGAGCAGTACTTC
CASSRQGTLSYEQYF
>NA|TRBV27|TRBD2|TRBJ2-1
TGTGCCAGCAGTTTGGGCGGGGGGTACAATGAGCAGTTCTTC
CASSLGGGYNEQFF
>NA|TRBV5-1|TRBD1|TRBJ1-2
TGCGCCAGCAGCACAGGGGGAGGTGATGGCTACACCTTC
CASSTGGGDGYTF
>NA|TRBV7-9|NA|TRBJ1-1
TGTGCCAGCAGAGTAGATACGGGTGAAGCTTTCTTT
CASRVDTGEAFF
>NA|TRBV6-5|TRBD1|TRBJ1-1
TGTGCCAGCTTTCACCCACGACAGGGAGCCTCTGAAGCTTTCTTT
CASFHPRQGASEAFF
>NA|TRBV18|TRBD1|TRBJ2-7
TGTGCCAGCTCACCAAGACAGGGGGCCTCCTACGAGCAGTACTTC
CASSPRQGASYEQYF
>NA|TRBV7-2|NA|TRBJ2-7
TGTGCCAGCAGCCCGGGGGGCGGGGTCTCCTACGAGCAGTACTTC
CASSPGGGVSYEQYF
>NA|TRBV10-3|NA|TRBJ2-5
TGTGCCATCAGATGGACAGAGGAAGAGACCCAGTACTTC
CAIRWTEEETQYF
>NA|TRBV21-1|NA|TRBJ2-7
TGTGCCAGCAGCAAAGACGGCGGGACCGGGCAGTACTTC
CASSKDGGTGQYF
>NA|TRBV5-5|NA|TRBJ2-7
TGTGCCAGCAGCTTGGATGGGCGGGGGCTCTACGAGCAGTACTTC
CASSLDGRGLYEQYF
>NA|TRBV18|TRBD1|TRBJ1-1
TGTGCCAGCTCGCCCCAAGTTGGACAGGGGGCCTTCACTGAAGCTTTCTTT
CASSPQVGQGAFTEAFF
>NA|TRBV11-2|NA|TRBJ1-2
TGTGCCAGCAGCTTCGGCATGCATGGCTACACCTTC
CASSFGMHGYTF
>NA|TRBV30|TRBD2|TRBJ2-7
TGTGCCTGGAACGGACCTAGCGGGGTAGACGAGCAGTACTTC
CAWNGPSGVDEQYF
>NA|TRBV7-2|NA|TRBJ2-1
TGTGCCAGCAGCTCCTACCGAGACAATGAGCAGTTCTTC
CASSSYRDNEQFF
>NA|TRBV4-1|NA|TRBJ1-5
TGCGCCAGCAGCCAAGAACCCAACGGGAATCAGCCCCAGCATTTT
CASSQEPNGNQPQHF
>NA|TRBV6-5|NA|TRBJ1-4
TGTGCCAGCACCTTAGGGGGACGGGAGAATGAAAAACTGTTTTTT
CASTLGGRENEKLFF
>NA|TRBV2|TRBD1|TRBJ2-6
TGTGCCAGTCGGGACAGGAGCTCTGGGGCCAACGTCCTGACTTTC
CASRDRSSGANVLTF
>NA|TRBV4-3|NA|TRBJ1-6
TGCGCCAGCAGCCAAGACAGCTCCTATAATTCACCCCTCCACTTT
CASSQDSSYNSPLHF
>NA|TRBV4-1|TRBD2|TRBJ2-3
TGCGCCAGCAGCCAAGGCTTAGCGGGGGGGCCCAAAGATACGCAGTATTTT
CASSQGLAGGPKDTQYF
>NA|TRBV2|TRBD1|TRBJ2-1
TGTGCCAGCAGGGTCTACCGGGGACAGAACTACAATGAGCAGTTCTTC
CASRVYRGQNYNEQFF